The entry that follows covers one T cell receptor beta chain sequence. Seattle participants joined during active infection and were tracked over time. The entry originates in a study of blood T cell repertoires in COVID-19. Study information: Material from acute and convalescent COVID-19 was sourced from the United States, Italy and Spain. Nucleic acid was either cDNA or gDNA, and it came from T cells, B-cell-depleted T cells, or PBMCs.

Assay: immunoSEQ multiplex PCR; the TCRdb copy retains only in-frame clones and omits some. The profile covers approximately 230,000 clones, with about 91% appearing a single time and roughly 6% taken by the ten largest. The V gene's germline CDR1 is LNHDA and CDR2 SQIVND (reference sequence). V lost 4 bases to trimming and J lost 4 bases; unmatched junction nucleotides: 5. The CDR3 sequence is 15 residues long. The receptor was derived from a woman between 25 and 40 years old with COVID-19, enrolled during active disease. The J gene is TRBJ2-2, the V gene TRBV19; 8 bases fit TRBD2. The sequencing sample was made of peripheral blood. CDR3 amino acids: CASSTLADPTGELFF. CDR3 DNA sequence: TGTGCCAGTAGTACACTAGCGGACCCCACCGGGGAGCTGTTTTTT.